The 14 T cell receptor beta chains reported below all come from one sample, sequenced in a study of blood T cell repertoires in COVID-19 (TCRdb year 2020). The protocol used for the library was the immunoSEQ multiplex PCR assay. TCRdb holds this immuneACCESS table with in-frame rearrangements only. Some clones are missing; in checked studies, unresolved V genes explain under half, and the rest has no known cause. Here the sample has around 46,000 clones; approximately 85% occur a single time. Under 40% of the sample comes from the top ten. The sequencing sample was made of peripheral blood. Receptor source: a woman aged 80 or over with COVID-19, enrolled during active disease.

V gene TRBV6-5 combines with J gene TRBJ2-3; 8 nucleotides agree with TRBD2. The J segment lost 4 bases and the V segment lost 6 bases, leaving 6 bases of the junction unmatched. Germline V lookup: CDR1 MNHEY, CDR2 SVGAGI. This CDR3 is built from 14 residues. The CDR3 region is CASRQGLAADTQYF. The DNA for the CDR3 is TGTGCCAGCAGACAAGGACTAGCAGCAGATACGCAGTATTTT.

This clone was picked up one time. The chain has TRBV6-2 or TRBV6-3 and TRBJ2-3, with D uncertain. Germline loops: CDR1 MNHEY, CDR2 SVGEGT. The CDR3 consists of 13 residues. The V gene lost 6 bases and the J gene lost 6 bases, with 13 bases spanning the gap. The CDR3 region has the DNA TGTGCCAGCAGCTCCTTCCTATGGGATACGCAGTATTTT. Its translation: CASSSFLWDTQYF.

V and J are TRBV2 and TRBJ2-4, with 7 bases identical to TRBD2. Unmatched junction bases numbered 13, after V lost 8 bases and J lost 6 bases. The CDR3 is 15 amino acids. CDR1 is SNHLY, CDR2 FYNNEI, per germline. The CDR3 loop reads CASGRGGQGGNIQYF. Here the CDR3 DNA reads TGTGCCAGCGGAAGGGGAGGGCAGGGAGGAAACATTCAGTACTTC.

The V and J genes are TRBV11-2 and TRBJ2-1; tentatively, D is TRBD2 (6 bases). The ends were cut back, 2 bases at V and 4 bases at J, with 15 bases in the middle. The CDR3 consists of 16 residues. CDR1 and CDR2 from the germline V gene are SGHAT and FQNNGV. CDR3 in amino acids: CASSLWVSGGYNEQFF. The DNA of the CDR3 is TGTGCCAGCAGCTTATGGGTTAGCGGAGGGTACAATGAGCAGTTCTTC.

This sequence joins TRBV6-6 and TRBJ2-5; perhaps TRBD2 as D (6 bases). CDR3 length: 16 amino acids. Per the germline V gene, CDR1 is MNHNY and CDR2 is SVGAGI (reference sequence). Trimming pared 6 bases from V and 5 bases from J, leaving 22 bases between. CDR3 region: CASSPIRGAGIETQYF. The CDR3, as DNA: TGTGCCAGCAGCCCCATACGAGGCGCGGGGATTGAGACCCAGTACTTC.

V usage is TRBV7-2 and J usage is TRBJ1-1; a possible D gene is TRBD1 (6 bases). V dropped 2 bases and J dropped 1 base, with 8 bases sitting between them. Per the germline V gene, CDR1 is SGHTA and CDR2 is FQGNSA. CDR3 length: 14 amino acids. CDR3 amino acids: CASSLYRANTEAFF. The CDR3 nucleotides are TGTGCCAGCAGCTTATACAGGGCGAACACTGAAGCTTTCTTT.

This sequence joins TRBV6-5 and TRBJ2-7; D is possibly TRBD2 (5 bases). V shed 0 bases and J shed 2 bases, with 14 bases lying between them. Germline V lookup: CDR1 MNHEY, CDR2 SVGAGI. This CDR3 has 16 residues. DNA for the CDR3: TGTGCCAGCAGTTACTCTTCAGTTCTCGGGGCCTACGAGCAGTACTTC. It specifies CASSYSSVLGAYEQYF.

The chain is built from TRBV28 and TRBJ2-2, with D hard to call. The CDR3 runs to 14 residues. V was clipped by 10 bases and J by 7 bases, with 19 bases between them. Germline V gene data show CDR1 as MDHEN and CDR2 as SYDVKM. The CDR3 reads CATRNSPVIGELFF. The DNA of the CDR3 is TGTGCCACCAGAAATAGCCCGGTTATCGGGGAGCTGTTTTTT.

This clone appeared a single time. V is TRBV29-1 and J is TRBJ2-5, with TRBD1 identical over 7 bases. The CDR3 is 12 residues long. J was trimmed by 4 bases and V by 4 bases; bases with no gene match: 3. Germline V lookup: CDR1 SQVTM, CDR2 ANQGSEA. The CDR3 spells CSVAGGLETQYF. The CDR3 coding sequence is TGCAGCGTTGCAGGGGGTTTAGAGACCCAGTACTTC.

The rearrangement links TRBV2 to TRBJ1-3; possible D gene TRBD1, 6 bases. Trimming removed 5 bases from V and 3 bases from J, with 8 bases in between. CDR3 size: 13 residues. Germline CDR1 is SNHLY and CDR2 is FYNNEI. The CDR3 sequence: CASSRDNGNTIYF. CDR3 in DNA: TGTGCCAGCAGTCGGGACAATGGAAACACCATATATTTT.

V usage is TRBV7-2 and J usage is TRBJ2-2; the D is unclear. V shed 2 bases and J shed 5 bases, with 12 bases lying between them. Looked up from germline, CDR1 is SGHTA and CDR2 is FQGNSA. CDR3 length equals 15 residues. CDR3 region: CASSLTNLRTGELFF. The CDR3 nucleotides are TGTGCCAGCAGCTTAACAAATCTCAGGACCGGGGAGCTGTTTTTT.

This clone has more than one count but fewer than ten. V gene TRBV6-2 or TRBV6-3 combines with J gene TRBJ2-5; 9 nucleotides line up with TRBD2. From germline, CDR1 is MNHEY and CDR2 SVGEGT. CDR3 length: 19 amino acids. J was trimmed by 4 bases and V by 2 bases; bases with no gene match: 17. CDR3 region: CASSYPKRSLAGRGETQYF. In DNA, the CDR3 is TGTGCCAGCAGTTACCCCAAGAGAAGTCTAGCGGGACGGGGAGAGACCCAGTACTTC.

The genes are TRBV14 and TRBJ2-1, with 13 bases aligning to TRBD2. The CDR3 is 16 residues long. V dropped 3 bases and J dropped 10; count of bases not matched to a gene: 9. Germline V gene lookup returns CDR1 SGHDN and CDR2 FVKESK. The DNA for the CDR3 is TGTGCCAGCAGCCACCTTCCGGGACTAGCGGGATTCGAGCAGTTCTTC. Its protein product is CASSHLPGLAGFEQFF.

The J gene is TRBJ1-2, the V gene TRBV5-4, with D possibly being TRBD1 (6 bases). V dropped 2 bases and J dropped 4 bases, with 15 bases sitting between them. CDR3 size: 15 residues. The V gene's germline CDR1 is SGHNT and CDR2 YYREEE (reference sequence). The CDR3 sequence: CASSLERGGFYGYTF. CDR3 coding DNA: TGTGCCAGCAGCTTAGAAAGGGGGGGTTTCTATGGCTACACCTTC. The whole variable domain, filled in from reference TRBV5-4 and TRBJ1-2, reads ETGVTQSPTHLIKTRGQQVTLRCSSQSGHNTVSWYQQALGQGPQFIFQYYREEENGRGNFPPRFSGLQFPNYSSELNVNALELDDSALYLCASSLERGGFYGYTFGSGTRLTVV.